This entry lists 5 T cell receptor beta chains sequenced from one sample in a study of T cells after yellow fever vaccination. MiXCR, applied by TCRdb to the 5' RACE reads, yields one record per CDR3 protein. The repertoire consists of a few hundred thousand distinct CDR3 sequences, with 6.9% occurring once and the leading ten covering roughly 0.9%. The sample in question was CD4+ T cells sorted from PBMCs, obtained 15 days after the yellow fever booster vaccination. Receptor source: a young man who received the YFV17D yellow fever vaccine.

CDR3 residues: CSVSRPSGKLDETQYF. As DNA, the CDR3 is TGCAGCGTCTCGAGGCCTAGCGGGAAACTCGATGAGACCCAGTACTTC. This sequence joins TRBV29-1 and TRBJ2-5, with 9 bases fitting TRBD2. The trim removed 6 bases at V and 5 bases at J, leaving 16 bases unmatched. The CDR3 has 16 amino acids. Looked up from germline, CDR1 is SQVTM and CDR2 is ANQGSEA.

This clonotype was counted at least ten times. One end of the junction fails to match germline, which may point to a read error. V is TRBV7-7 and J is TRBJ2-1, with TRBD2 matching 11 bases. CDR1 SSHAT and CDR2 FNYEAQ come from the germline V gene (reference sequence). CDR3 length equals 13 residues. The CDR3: CASSPTSGSEQFF. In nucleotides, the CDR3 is TGTGCTAGCAGCCCCACTAGCGGGAGTGAGCAGTTCTTC.

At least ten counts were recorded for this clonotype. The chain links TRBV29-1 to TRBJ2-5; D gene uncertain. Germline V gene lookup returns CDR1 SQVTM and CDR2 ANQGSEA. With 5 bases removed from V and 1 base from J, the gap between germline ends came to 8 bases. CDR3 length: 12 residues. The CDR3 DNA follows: TGCAGCGTTTCACAGTTCCAAGAGACCCAGTACTTC. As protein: CSVSQFQETQYF.

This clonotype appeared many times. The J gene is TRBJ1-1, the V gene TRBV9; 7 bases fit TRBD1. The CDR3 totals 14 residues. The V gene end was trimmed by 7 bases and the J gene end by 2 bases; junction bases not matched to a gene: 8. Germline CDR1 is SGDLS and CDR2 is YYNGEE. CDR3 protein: CASGRQGANTEAFF. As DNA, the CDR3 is TGTGCCAGCGGCAGACAGGGAGCTAACACTGAAGCTTTCTTT.

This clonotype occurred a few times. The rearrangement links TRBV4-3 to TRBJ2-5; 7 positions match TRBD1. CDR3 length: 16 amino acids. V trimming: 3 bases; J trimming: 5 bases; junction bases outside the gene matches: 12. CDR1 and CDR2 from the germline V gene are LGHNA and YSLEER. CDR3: CASSHEGQAQRETQYF. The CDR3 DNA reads TGCGCCAGCAGCCATGAAGGACAGGCCCAGCGGGAGACCCAGTACTTC.